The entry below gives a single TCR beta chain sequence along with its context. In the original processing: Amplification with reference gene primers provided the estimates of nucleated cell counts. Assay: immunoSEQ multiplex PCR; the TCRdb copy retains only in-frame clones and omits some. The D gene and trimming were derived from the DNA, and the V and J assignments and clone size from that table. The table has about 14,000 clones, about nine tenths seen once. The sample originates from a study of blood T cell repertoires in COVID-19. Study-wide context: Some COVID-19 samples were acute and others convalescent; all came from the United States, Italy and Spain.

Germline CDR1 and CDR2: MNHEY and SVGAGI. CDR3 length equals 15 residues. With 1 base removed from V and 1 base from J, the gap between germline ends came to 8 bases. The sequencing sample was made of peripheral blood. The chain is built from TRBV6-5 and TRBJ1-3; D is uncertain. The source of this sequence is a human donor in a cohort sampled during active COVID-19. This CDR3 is CASSYLGSSGNTIYF. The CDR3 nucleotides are TGTGCCAGCAGTTACTTAGGGAGTTCTGGAAACACCATATATTTT.